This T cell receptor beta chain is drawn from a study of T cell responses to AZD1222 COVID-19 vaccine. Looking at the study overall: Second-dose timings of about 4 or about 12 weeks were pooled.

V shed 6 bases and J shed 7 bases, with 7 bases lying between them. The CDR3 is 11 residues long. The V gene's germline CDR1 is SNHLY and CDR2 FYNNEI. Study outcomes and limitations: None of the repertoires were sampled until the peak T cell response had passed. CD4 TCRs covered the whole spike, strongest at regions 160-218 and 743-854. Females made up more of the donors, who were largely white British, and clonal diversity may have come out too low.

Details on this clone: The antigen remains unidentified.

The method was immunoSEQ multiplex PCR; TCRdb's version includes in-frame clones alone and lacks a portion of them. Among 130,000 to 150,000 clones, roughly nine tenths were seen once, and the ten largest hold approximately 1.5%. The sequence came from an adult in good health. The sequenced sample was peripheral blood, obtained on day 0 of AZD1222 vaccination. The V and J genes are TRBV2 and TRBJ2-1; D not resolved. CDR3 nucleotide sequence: TGTGCCAGCAGGGCTATGAATGAGCAGTTCTTC. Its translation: CASRAMNEQFF.